The clone carrying this TCR beta chain has only one observation. Antigen unknown. Clones were read by immunoSEQ multiplex PCR, and TCRdb kept only the in-frame ones, dropping some. The sample holds roughly 160,000 clones; over 65% are singletons and the top ten take under 2.5%. These data originate in a study of cytotoxic CD8 clonotypes in ibrutinib-treated CLL. Study background: Complete response was seen in 2 patients and partial in some 24; about twelve progressed and around 14 stayed remitted after a median around 68 months. Notes on the study in general: Public clonotypes, found uncommonly, either contracted or stayed stable on treatment.

This TCR derives from a human donor with chronic lymphocytic leukemia. The sequences come from PBMCs, collected after 12 months of ibrutinib treatment.

The CDR3 is CAWRVPQVNEKLFF. The CDR3 nucleotides read TGTGCCTGGAGAGTCCCACAGGTCAATGAAAAACTGTTTTTT. V usage is TRBV30 and J usage is TRBJ1-4, with D perhaps TRBD1 (5 bases). This CDR3 is 14 amino acids long. The V gene's germline CDR1 is GTSNPN and CDR2 SVGIG (reference sequence). V shed 3 bases and J shed 5 bases, with 13 bases lying between them.